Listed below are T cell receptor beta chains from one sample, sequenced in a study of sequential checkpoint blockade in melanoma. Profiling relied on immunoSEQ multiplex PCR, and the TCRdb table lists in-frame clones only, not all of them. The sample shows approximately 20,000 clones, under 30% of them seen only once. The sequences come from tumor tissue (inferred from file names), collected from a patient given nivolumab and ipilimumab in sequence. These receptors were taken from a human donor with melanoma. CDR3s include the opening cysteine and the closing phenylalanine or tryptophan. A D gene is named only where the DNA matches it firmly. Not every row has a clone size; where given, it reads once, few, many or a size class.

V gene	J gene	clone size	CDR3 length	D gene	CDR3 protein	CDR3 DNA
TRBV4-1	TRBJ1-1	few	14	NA	CASSPPGGSTEAFF	TGCGCCAGCAGCCCCCCAGGAGGGTCAACTGAAGCTTTCTTT
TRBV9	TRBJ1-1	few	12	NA	CASSVVEGRAFF	TGTGCCAGCAGCGTGGTCGAGGGTAGAGCTTTCTTT
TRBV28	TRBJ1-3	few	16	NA	CASSSEYRDKIVTIYF	TGTGCCAGCAGTTCTGAATACCGGGACAAAATTGTAACCATATATTTT
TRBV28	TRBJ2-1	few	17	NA	CASSQRLGTPAYNEQFF	TGTGCCAGCAGCCAACGTCTTGGGACACCGGCCTACAATGAGCAGTTCTTC
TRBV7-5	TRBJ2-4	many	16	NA	CASSQGAVLAKNIQYF	TGTGCCAGCAGCCAAGGGGCAGTCCTAGCCAAAAACATTCAGTACTTC
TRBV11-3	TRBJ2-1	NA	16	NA	CASSLLAGPSYNEQFF	TGTGCCAGCAGCTTACTTGCGGGACCTTCCTACAATGAGCAGTTCTTC
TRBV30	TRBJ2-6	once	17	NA	CAWSRSGLDSGANVLTF	TGTGCCTGGAGTCGGTCAGGCTTGGACTCTGGGGCCAACGTCCTGACTTTC
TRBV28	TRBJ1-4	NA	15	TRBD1	CASSLGDRVNEKLFF	TGTGCCAGCAGTTTAGGGGACAGGGTTAATGAAAAACTGTTTTTT
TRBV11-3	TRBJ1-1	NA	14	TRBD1	CASSPGQLNTEAFF	TGTGCCAGCAGCCCGGGACAGTTGAACACTGAAGCTTTCTTT
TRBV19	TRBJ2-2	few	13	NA	CASSTINTGELFF	TGTGCCAGTAGTACAATCAATACCGGGGAGCTGTTTTTT
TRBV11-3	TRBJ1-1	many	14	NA	CASSLGGMNTEAFF	TGTGCCAGCAGCTTGGGGGGGATGAACACTGAAGCTTTCTTT
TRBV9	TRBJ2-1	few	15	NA	CASSWDALRYNEQFF	TGTGCCAGCAGTTGGGACGCGCTGAGATACAATGAGCAGTTCTTC
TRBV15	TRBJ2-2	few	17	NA	CATSSGPQGTNTGELFF	TGTGCCACCAGCAGTGGACCCCAGGGAACCAACACCGGGGAGCTGTTTTTT
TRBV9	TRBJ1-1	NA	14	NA	CASSVEGRETEAFF	TGTGCCAGCAGCGTAGAGGGGCGAGAAACTGAAGCTTTCTTT
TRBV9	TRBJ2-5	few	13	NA	CASEGTNEETQYF	TGTGCCAGCGAGGGGACCAACGAAGAGACCCAGTACTTC
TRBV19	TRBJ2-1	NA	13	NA	CASSIASWDEQFF	TGTGCCAGTAGTATAGCCTCTTGGGATGAGCAGTTCTTC
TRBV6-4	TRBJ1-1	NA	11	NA	CAISGDTEAFF	TGTGCCATCAGTGGGGATACCGAGGCTTTCTTT
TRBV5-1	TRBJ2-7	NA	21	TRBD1	CASSLGVQGGGRGGGSYEQYF	TGCGCCAGCAGCTTGGGGGTACAAGGGGGCGGACGTGGTGGCGGATCCTACGAGCAGTACTTC
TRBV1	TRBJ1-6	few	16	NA	CASSPDGYSYNSPLHF	TGCGCCAGCAGCCCGGATGGATACTCCTATAATTCACCCCTCCACTTT
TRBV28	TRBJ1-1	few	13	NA	CASTQGRGLEAFF	TGTGCCAGCACCCAGGGGCGAGGGCTAGAAGCTTTCTTT
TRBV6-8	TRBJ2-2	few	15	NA	CASRPGEGWSGELFF	TGTGCCAGCAGACCAGGGGAGGGTTGGTCCGGGGAGCTGTTTTTT
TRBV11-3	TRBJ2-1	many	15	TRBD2	CASSPGLAGNNEQFF	TGTGCCAGCAGTCCAGGACTAGCGGGAAACAATGAGCAGTTCTTC
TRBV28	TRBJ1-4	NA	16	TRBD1	CASSYMGQGTAEKLFF	TGTGCCAGCAGTTACATGGGACAGGGAACAGCGGAAAAACTGTTTTTT
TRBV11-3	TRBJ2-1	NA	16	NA	CASSQGSASSYNEQFF	TGTGCCAGCAGCCAGGGTAGCGCCAGCTCCTACAATGAGCAGTTCTTC
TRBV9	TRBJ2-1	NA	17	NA	CASSAGDAGARNNEQFF	TGTGCCAGCAGCGCGGGGGATGCGGGGGCCCGAAACAATGAGCAGTTCTTC
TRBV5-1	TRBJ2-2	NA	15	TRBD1	CASSFRDRSTGELFF	TGCGCCAGCAGCTTCCGGGACAGGAGCACCGGGGAGCTGTTTTTT
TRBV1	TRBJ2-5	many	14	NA	CASSQGAYQETQYF	TGCGCCAGCAGCCAGGGGGCGTACCAAGAGACCCAGTACTTC
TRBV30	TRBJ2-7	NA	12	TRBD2	CALKGRGVWQYF	TGTGCCTTAAAGGGGCGGGGGGTCTGGCAGTACTTC
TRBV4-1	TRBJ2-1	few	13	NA	CASSQGGGDGQFF	TGCGCCAGCAGCCAAGGCGGTGGGGATGGGCAGTTCTTC
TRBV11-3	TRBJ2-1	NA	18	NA	CASSFLGTGLSSYNEQFF	TGTGCCAGCAGCTTTCTCGGTACGGGGCTGAGCTCCTACAATGAGCAGTTCTTC
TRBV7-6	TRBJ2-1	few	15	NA	CASSPGPGTHNEQFF	TGTGCTAGCAGCCCAGGGCCCGGTACTCACAATGAGCAGTTCTTC
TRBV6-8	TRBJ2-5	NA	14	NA	CASSLTSPAETQYF	TGTGCCAGCAGCCTCACTAGTCCGGCAGAGACCCAGTACTTC
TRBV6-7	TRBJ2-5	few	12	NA	CASSGPRVTQYF	TGTGCCAGCAGTGGACCGCGGGTGACCCAGTACTTC
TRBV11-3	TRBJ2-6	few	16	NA	CASSSHSESGANVLTF	TGTGCCAGCAGCTCCCATTCGGAGTCTGGGGCCAACGTCCTGACTTTC
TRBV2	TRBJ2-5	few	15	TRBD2	CASSSGLAGMETQYF	TGTGCCAGCAGCTCGGGACTAGCGGGGATGGAGACCCAGTACTTC
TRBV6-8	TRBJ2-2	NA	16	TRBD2	CASRETGLAGVVGLFF	TGTGCCAGCAGGGAAACCGGACTAGCGGGAGTAGTGGGGCTGTTTTTT
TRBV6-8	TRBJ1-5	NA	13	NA	CASSPGPDQPQHF	TGTGCCAGCAGCCCCGGTCCAGATCAGCCCCAGCATTTT
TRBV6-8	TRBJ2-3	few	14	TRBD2	CANGTSGRADTQYF	TGTGCCAACGGGACTAGCGGGAGGGCAGATACGCAGTATTTT
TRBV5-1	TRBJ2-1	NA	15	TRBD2	CASSLTSGGNNEQFF	TGCGCCAGCAGCTTGACTAGCGGGGGTAACAATGAGCAGTTCTTC
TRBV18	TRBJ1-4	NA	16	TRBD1	CASSQTGTVFNEKLFF	TGTGCCAGCTCACAGACCGGGACAGTCTTTAATGAAAAACTGTTTTTT
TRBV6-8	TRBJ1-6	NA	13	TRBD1	CASVGQGNSPLHF	TGTGCCAGCGTTGGACAGGGAAACTCACCCCTCCACTTT
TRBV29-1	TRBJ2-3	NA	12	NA	CSVEALSDTQYF	TGCAGCGTTGAAGCCCTTTCAGATACGCAGTATTTT
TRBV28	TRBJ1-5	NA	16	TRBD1	CASSRGPRHSNQPQHF	TGTGCCAGCAGCAGGGGGCCTCGCCATAGCAATCAGCCCCAGCATTTT
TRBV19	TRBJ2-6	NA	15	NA	CASSTQGTGANVLTF	TGTGCCAGTAGTACTCAGGGAACCGGGGCCAACGTCCTGACTTTC
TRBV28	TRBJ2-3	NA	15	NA	CASKPLMSPTDTQYF	TGTGCCAGCAAACCCCTAATGTCCCCCACAGATACGCAGTATTTT
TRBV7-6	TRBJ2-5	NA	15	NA	CASSLSYGLQETQYF	TGTGCCAGCAGCTTGTCGTACGGGCTCCAAGAGACCCAGTACTTC
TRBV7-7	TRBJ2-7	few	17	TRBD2	CASSPPTSGSSPYEQYF	TGTGCCAGCAGCCCTCCGACTAGCGGGAGTAGTCCCTACGAGCAGTACTTC